The source of this T cell receptor (beta chain) is a study of cytomegalovirus exposure and HLA in healthy donors. Germline CDR1 reads SEHNR; CDR2 reads FQNEAQ (reference sequence). This CDR3 region has 16 residues. J gave up 7 bases and V 1 base, and 11 bases lay outside the gene matches. Primers: 60 Vbeta forward and 13 Jbeta reverse. The data were produced by immunoSEQ multiplex PCR, yet TCRdb's version contains in-frame clones alone and is incomplete. The sample has about 160,000 clones; approximately 77% are singletons. The chain recombines TRBV7-9 with TRBJ2-3; 7 positions agree with TRBD2. The TCR sequence derives from a female donor in good health and CMV-seronegative. The sample taken for sequencing was PBMCs. CDR3 coding DNA: TGTGCCAGCAGCTTAGTGGGTCGGGGGGAATCAAATACGCAGTATTTT. Translated, it gives CASSLVGRGESNTQYF.